The next 13 T cell receptor beta chains were all read from a single sample in a study of T cells in Graves' hyperthyroidism and ophthalmopathy. From RNA transcripts, TCR beta CDR3 regions were amplified. A first-round RT-PCR of the TCR CDR3 used the HTBI primer set. TCRdb redid the calling of the multiplex PCR reads with MiXCR, one entry per CDR3 protein. The table records about 24,000 distinct CDR3 sequences, around 47% of them present only once. Sequencing was carried out using blood. The source is a woman aged 40-49 years with Graves' hyperthyroidism that later progressed to Graves' ophthalmopathy.

This chain connects TRBV9 to TRBJ1-5; 7 nucleotides align to TRBD1. The CDR3 extends over 15 amino acids. Germline CDR1 is SGDLS and CDR2 is YYNGEE. Trimming took 3 bases from V and 3 from J; bases not matched to a gene: 6. CDR3 in DNA: TGTGCCAGCAGCGCCTCAGGGGGGACCAATCAGCCCCAGCATTTT. Its translation: CASSASGGTNQPQHF.

The chain links TRBV19 to TRBJ2-1; D ambiguous. V gave up 0 bases and J gave up 3 bases, with 6 bases separating them. The CDR3 is 14 amino acids. Germline CDR1 and CDR2: LNHDA and SQIVND (reference sequence). The CDR3 here is CASSIDRGYNEQFF. DNA of the CDR3: TGTGCCAGTAGTATAGATCGCGGCTACAATGAGCAGTTCTTC.

This chain connects TRBV7-6 to TRBJ2-7; 10 bases are shared with TRBD1. The CDR3 covers 14 residues. Germline loops: CDR1 SGHVS, CDR2 FNYEAQ. Losses at the gene ends were 1 base for V and 5 bases for J; bases not matched to a gene: 2. CDR3 sequence: CASSLGDRGHEQYF. The CDR3 DNA sequence: TGTGCCAGCAGCTTAGGGGACAGGGGCCACGAGCAGTACTTC. Full variable domain (rest looked up from reference TRBV7-6 and TRBJ2-7): GAGVSQSPRYKVTKRGQDVALRCDPISGHVSLYWYRQALGQGPEFLTYFNYEAQQDKSGLPNDRFSAERPEGSISTLTIQRTEQRDSAMYRCASSLGDRGHEQYFGPGTRLTVT.

This rearrangement joins TRBV2 to TRBJ1-5, with D unresolved. Trimming left V 4 bases short and J 9 bases short, with 7 bases between. CDR3 length equals 11 residues. In germline, CDR1 is SNHLY, CDR2 FYNNEI. Here the CDR3 reads CASSVPGPQHF. In DNA form, the CDR3 reads TGTGCCAGCAGTGTACCCGGGCCCCAGCATTTT.

V is TRBV5-1 and J is TRBJ2-7; 9 bases are a match to TRBD2. The CDR3 contains 16 residues. Germline assignment: CDR1 SGHRS and CDR2 YFSETQ. The trim removed 2 bases at V and 0 bases at J, leaving 6 bases unmatched. The CDR3 sequence: CASSLESGRSSYEQYF. CDR3 DNA sequence: TGCGCCAGCAGCTTAGAGAGCGGGAGGAGCTCCTACGAGCAGTACTTC.

CDR3 loop: CASSFRRRENGYTF. The CDR3 coding sequence is TGTGCCAGCAGTTTTCGACGCAGGGAGAATGGCTACACCTTC. V and J are TRBV12-3 or TRBV12-4 and TRBJ1-2; the D gene is possibly TRBD1 (5 bases). V shed 3 bases and J shed 6 bases, with 14 bases lying between them. This CDR3 region has 14 residues.

The DNA for the CDR3 is TGCAGTGCTAGCGGGAGGGCAGCCACCACAGATACGCAGTATTTT. Its protein is CSASGRAATTDTQYF. V usage is TRBV20-1 and J usage is TRBJ2-3; 8 positions agree with TRBD2. V was clipped by 3 bases and J by 2 bases; unmatched bases: 7. The V gene's germline CDR1 is DFQATT and CDR2 SNEGSKA (reference sequence). There are 15 residues in the CDR3.

The CDR3 here is CSARHRLAGEGEQYF. The CDR3 DNA sequence: TGCAGTGCTAGACACCGACTAGCGGGAGAGGGCGAGCAGTACTTC. V gene TRBV20-1 combines with J gene TRBJ2-7; 12 nucleotides match TRBD2. V lost 2 bases to trimming and J lost 6 bases; unmatched junction nucleotides: 8. CDR3 length: 15 residues. Germline loops: CDR1 DFQATT, CDR2 SNEGSKA (reference sequence).

The V call is TRBV20-1, the J call TRBJ1-2, with D unclear. Germline CDR1 DFQATT, CDR2 SNEGSKA (reference sequence). The CDR3 extends over 11 amino acids. Trimming shortened V by 8 bases and J by 2 bases, and 9 bases separated the two germline ends. CDR3: CSTPENYGYTF. In DNA form, the CDR3 reads TGCAGTACACCGGAGAACTATGGCTACACCTTC.

This chain links TRBV2 with TRBJ2-3; TRBD2 aligns across 9 bases. Trimming cost V 4 bases and J 4 bases; bases outside gene matches: 15. CDR1 SNHLY and CDR2 FYNNEI come from the germline V gene. The CDR3 contains 18 residues. Written as DNA, the CDR3 is TGTGCCAGCAGTGGCGTACTGGCGGGAGGGCCAAACGCAGATACGCAGTATTTT. It is translated as CASSGVLAGGPNADTQYF.

The CDR3: CASSFGTSDSSTDTQYF. The CDR3 DNA is TGCGCCAGCAGCTTTGGGACGAGCGACTCCTCCACAGATACGCAGTATTTT. V usage is TRBV5-1 and J usage is TRBJ2-3; D assignment may be TRBD1 or TRBD2 (5 bases each). The CDR3 totals 17 residues. Germline CDR1 reads SGHRS; CDR2 reads YFSETQ. V lost 2 bases to trimming and J lost 2 bases, with 18 bases between them.

This clonotype was recorded a few times. The V and J genes are TRBV25-1 and TRBJ2-2; 7 positions agree with TRBD1. The V and J ends lost 7 bases and 3 bases, in that order; junction bases with no gene match: 8. From germline, CDR1 is MGHDK and CDR2 SYGVNS. The CDR3 extends over 15 amino acids. CDR3 bases: TGTGCCAGCAAGAGTTCCGGGACAGACACCGGGGAGCTGTTTTTT. Amino acids: CASKSSGTDTGELFF.

This clonotype has only a few counts. The conserved closing phenylalanine or tryptophan is absent in this CDR3, likely reflecting a read error. The DNA is left out, because the CDR3 cannot be placed on it with certainty; the CDR3 is given as TCRdb lists it. This chain joins TRBV6-1 and TRBJ2-7. The CDR3 length is 8 residues, termini included. Germline loops: CDR1 MNHNS, CDR2 SASEGT. CDR3 amino acids: CASSEIMG.